The rows below give T cell receptor beta chains drawn from one sample of a study of technical replicates of blood from a few donors. Some clones are missing from TCRdb's copy, which holds only in-frame ones; the method was immunoSEQ multiplex PCR. The repertoire consists of 70,000 or so clones, with about 87% occurring once and the leading ten covering roughly 5%. Sequenced: PBMCs. The receptors stem from a human donor in good health. Some clones in this sample may be carry-over from other donors' samples. The CDR3 runs from the conserved cysteine through the conserved F or W. D genes are given only for firm matches. Size is stated for part of the rows, as once, few or many counts, or as a class when the clone is expanded.

J,size,D,V,DNA,CDR3
TRBJ2-7,.,TRBD1,TRBV14,TGTGCCAGCAGCCAGAGTTGGTCTCGGGACAGCCTCTCCTACGAGCAGTACTTC,CASSQSWSRDSLSYEQYF
TRBJ2-2,once,TRBD1,TRBV7-3,TGTGCCAGCAGCTTCGACAGGGTTTTCACCGGGGAGCTGTTTTTT,CASSFDRVFTGELFF
TRBJ2-1,.,TRBD1,TRBV5-1,TGCGCCAGCAGCCGGCCACAGGGGGACAATGAGCAGTTCTTC,CASSRPQGDNEQFF
TRBJ1-4,.,.,TRBV7-9,TGTGCCAGCAGCTCCTATCAGCGTAATGAAAAACTGTTTTTT,CASSSYQRNEKLFF
TRBJ2-1,.,.,TRBV4-3,TGCGCCAGCAGCCAAATCGGCCGGGGGGCTGAGCAGTTCTTC,CASSQIGRGAEQFF
TRBJ1-4,.,.,TRBV7-9,TGTGCCAGCAGCCCGGGAAGGGCAACTAATGAAAAACTGTTTTTT,CASSPGRATNEKLFF
TRBJ2-1,.,.,TRBV6-6,TGTGCCAGCAGTTACGTCCGCGATGAGCAGTTCTTC,CASSYVRDEQFF
TRBJ1-2,.,.,TRBV6-5,TGTGCCAGCAGTTGGGACTCCGGGGGCTATGGCTACACCTTC,CASSWDSGGYGYTF
TRBJ1-6,once,TRBD1,TRBV27,TGTGCCAGCAGCCAGTCTTATCGGACAGGGCCTTCACCCCTCCACTTT,CASSQSYRTGPSPLHF
TRBJ2-1,.,.,TRBV11-2,TGTGCCAGCAGCCCGGGACTTCAAAATGAGCAGTTCTTC,CASSPGLQNEQFF
TRBJ1-5,.,.,TRBV6-1,TGTGCCAGCAAGAGGGGAGGTCAGCCCCAGCATTTT,CASKRGGQPQHF
TRBJ1-5,.,.,TRBV7-2,TGTGCCAGCAGCTTGGCACCGGGGCAGCCCCAGCATTTT,CASSLAPGQPQHF
TRBJ1-1,.,.,TRBV19,TGTGCCAGTAGCATCGGCACTGAAGCTTTCTTT,CASSIGTEAFF
TRBJ2-7,.,.,TRBV6-6,TGTGCCAGCAGTACTCCGGGACTGGACTACGAGCAGTACTTC,CASSTPGLDYEQYF
TRBJ2-6,.,.,TRBV6-5,TGTGCCAGCAGTTATTGGGCCGCTGGGGCCAACGTCCTGACTTTC,CASSYWAAGANVLTF
TRBJ2-7,few,TRBD1,TRBV4-1,TGCGCCAGCAGGCTGGACAGGGATGGCTACGAGCAGTACTTC,CASRLDRDGYEQYF
TRBJ1-2,once,.,TRBV7-2,TGTGCCACCAGAGAGAGCTATGGCTACACCTTC,CATRESYGYTF
TRBJ2-7,.,.,TRBV9,TGTGCCAGCAGCGTAGGCACTTACCCCTACGAGCAGTACTTC,CASSVGTYPYEQYF
TRBJ1-1,.,.,TRBV6-6,TGTGCCAGCAGTTACACAGTAGGGTCTCAGGGGCGTGAGACTTTCTTT,CASSYTVGSQGRETFF
TRBJ1-2,once,.,TRBV27,TGTGCCAGCAGTTCGCAGGGCGCATTCTATGGCTACACCTTC,CASSSQGAFYGYTF
TRBJ2-2,.,.,TRBV7-2,TGTGCCAGCACGCAGTACACCGGGGAGCTGTTTTTT,CASTQYTGELFF
TRBJ2-1,.,.,TRBV30,TGTGCTATAGATACTAGCTACTCCTACAATGAGCAGTTCTTC,CAIDTSYSYNEQFF
TRBJ2-7,few,.,TRBV7-9,TGTGCCAGCAGCTTCGTGTCAGGTCTTGGCGAGCAGTACTTC,CASSFVSGLGEQYF
TRBJ2-7,once,TRBD1,TRBV18,TGTGCCAGCTCACCAAGGACAGGGTTTTACGAGCAGTACTTC,CASSPRTGFYEQYF
TRBJ2-5,.,TRBD2,TRBV6-5,TGTGCCAGCAGGGGACTAGCGGCGAAACAAGAGACCCAGTACTTC,CASRGLAAKQETQYF
TRBJ2-1,.,TRBD1,TRBV10-3,TGTGCCATCAGTGAGAGACAGGGCTCGTTGAATGAGCAGTTCTTC,CAISERQGSLNEQFF
TRBJ1-6,.,.,TRBV9,TGTGCCAGCAGCGTAGTATATAATTCACCCCTCCACTTT,CASSVVYNSPLHF
TRBJ1-1,few,.,TRBV2,TGTGCCAGCAGTGAAGCAAGCGGCTGGTGGAGGCGACAAATGAACACTGAAGCTTTCTTT,CASSEASGWWRRQMNTEAFF
TRBJ1-6,.,.,TRBV4-2,TGTGCCAGCAGCCAAGAGTGGGGCTTTAATTCACCCCTCCACTTT,CASSQEWGFNSPLHF
TRBJ2-7,.,TRBD1,TRBV2,TGTGCCAGCACCACGGGACAGGGGACCTACGAGCAGTACTTC,CASTTGQGTYEQYF
TRBJ2-1,.,TRBD2,TRBV4-1,TGCGCCAGCAGCCAACTTGCCGGGACTAGTATCAGTGAGCAGTTCTTC,CASSQLAGTSISEQFF
TRBJ2-1,.,TRBD1,TRBV19,TGTGCCAGTAGTTCGGACAGGGGGGAGGGCTCCTACAATGAGCAGTTCTTC,CASSSDRGEGSYNEQFF
TRBJ2-1,.,TRBD1,TRBV5-8,TGTGCCAGCAGCTTCAGGACAGGGAGCAACAATGAGCAGTTCTTC,CASSFRTGSNNEQFF
TRBJ2-3,.,TRBD2,TRBV7-3,TGTGCCAGCACTCAGGGACTAGCAAGCACAGATACGCAGTATTTT,CASTQGLASTDTQYF
TRBJ2-7,.,.,TRBV10-3,TGTGCCATCAAAATCGGGGCCTACGAGCAGTACTTC,CAIKIGAYEQYF
TRBJ2-3,.,.,TRBV2,TGTGCCAGCAGCTACCGACAGGCCCTTGCGCCAGATACGCAGTATTTT,CASSYRQALAPDTQYF
TRBJ2-1,.,TRBD2,TRBV5-1,TGCGCCAGCAGTAACGGACTAGCGGGAGTTGAGCAGTTCTTC,CASSNGLAGVEQFF
TRBJ2-1,.,.,TRBV6-6,TGTGCCAGCAGCCCCGTTAGAGCCTACAATGAGCAGTTCTTC,CASSPVRAYNEQFF
TRBJ2-3,.,.,TRBV7-2,TGTGCCAGCAGCTTAGATACTAGTCGTTCCCCAGATACGCAGTATTTT,CASSLDTSRSPDTQYF
TRBJ1-5,.,.,TRBV30,TGTGCCTGGAGTTTGGGAGGGACCAATCAGCCCCAGCATTTT,CAWSLGGTNQPQHF
TRBJ2-2,.,TRBD2,TRBV11-2,TGTGCCAGCAGCATGGGACTACCCACCGGGGAGCTGTTTTTT,CASSMGLPTGELFF
TRBJ1-2,.,TRBD1,TRBV7-9,TGTGCCAGCAGCACCAGGGGGCTCGGCTACACCTTC,CASSTRGLGYTF
TRBJ2-5,.,.,TRBV21-1,TGTGCCAGCTCCCCAAATCGGAGTAGGACAGAAGAGACCCAGTACTTC,CASSPNRSRTEETQYF
TRBJ1-6,.,.,TRBV6-1,TGTGCCAGCAGTGAATGGAGTATTAGCTCCTATAATTCACCCCTCCACTTT,CASSEWSISSYNSPLHF
TRBJ2-5,.,.,TRBV2,TGTGCCCTCCAACGGCGGCAGCAAGAGACCCAGTACTTC,CALQRRQQETQYF
TRBJ1-3,.,.,TRBV10-3,TGTGCCATCAAAGGAGACGGGAACTCTGGAAACACCATATATTTT,CAIKGDGNSGNTIYF
TRBJ1-3,few,.,TRBV4-3,TGCGCCAGCAGCCAAGATCTCAGGGCTTCTGGAAACACCATATATTTT,CASSQDLRASGNTIYF
TRBJ2-1,.,TRBD2,TRBV4-3,TGCGCCAGCAGCCAAGATCGCAGAGCGGGAGGCCTCAATGAGCAGTTCTTC,CASSQDRRAGGLNEQFF